This T cell receptor (beta chain) was profiled in a study of cytomegalovirus exposure and HLA in healthy donors. The study ran its PCR with 60 Vbeta and 13 Jbeta primers. Libraries were prepared by immunoSEQ multiplex PCR; TCRdb keeps only in-frame clonotypes and omits some of them. The data show over 150,000 clones, just under 80% seen once. The V end lost 0 bases, the J end lost 5 bases, and 13 bases lay between the germline ends. CDR1 is LNHNV, CDR2 YYDKDF, per germline (reference sequence). There are 15 residues in the CDR3. Worth noting for this clone: Its antigen remains unknown.

Regarding the study as a whole: The productive fraction for most TCR beta V segments was about 90% or about 30% in an earlier analysis. Researchers counted around 180 TCR beta chains as cytomegalovirus-associated.

This receptor was taken from a woman aged 45-65 years in good health and CMV-seropositive. V is TRBV15 and J is TRBJ1-2; D is unclear. The sample consisted of PBMCs. The CDR3 sequence: CATSRDYNRWYGYTF. DNA for the CDR3: TGTGCCACCAGCAGAGATTATAACAGATGGTATGGCTACACCTTC.